These T cell receptor beta chains were read from a single sample in a study of human CD8 memory T cell subsets. TCRdb reprocessed the 5' RACE reads, keeping one entry per CDR3 protein, no DNA. The sample is made up of under 4,500 distinct CDR3 sequences, and the top ten hold 25% to 35% of it. Input material: CD8+ T cells from PBMCs. These receptors all stem from a human donor in good health. The CDR3 runs from the conserved cysteine through the conserved F or W. Size values are once, few and many counts, or a class for expanded clones, and some rows have none.

clone_size,j_call,v_call,cdr3_aa
large,TRBJ2-1,TRBV2,CASSEATRGVDNEQFF
-,TRBJ2-7,TRBV7-2,CASSLGRLAEAGYEQYF
medium-sized,TRBJ2-3,TRBV7-3,CASSLTTASYDTQYF
-,TRBJ2-1,TRBV20-1,CSASHDRGRWNEQFF
-,TRBJ2-7,TRBV12-3/TRBV12-4,CASSPNSGGRHEQYF
-,TRBJ2-1,TRBV19,CASSATVYNEQFF
-,TRBJ2-3,TRBV10-3,CAISESPSGVTDTQYF
-,TRBJ2-1,TRBV7-2,CASSAWDRARDEQFF
-,TRBJ2-2,TRBV25-1,CASSGGADTGELFF
medium-sized,TRBJ2-7,TRBV12-3/TRBV12-4,CASSFYGTSVSEQYF